This passage covers 19 T cell receptor beta chains from one sample sequenced in a study of regulatory dendritic cells for organ transplantation. Allogeneic regulatory or mature dendritic cells were co-cultured for roughly five days with CFSE-labeled sorted T cells at 1:10. These receptors lack a known antigen. Profiled with immunoSEQ multiplex PCR; TCRdb holds only in-frame clones, not every one. The repertoire holds around 8,000 clones, with roughly two thirds as singletons. Sample: memory CD4+ T cells from blood cultured with dendritic cells. Specified subset: CD45RO+ memory T cells. All receptors derive from a human donor in good health.

The chain has TRBV7-9 and TRBJ1-1; D perhaps matches TRBD1 (5 bases). The CDR3 has 14 residues. Germline V CDR1 and CDR2: SEHNR, FQNEAQ (reference sequence). The V end lost 2 bases, the J end lost 1 base, and 8 bases lay between the germline ends. CDR3 sequence: CASSLRQGNTEAFF. CDR3 DNA sequence: TGTGCCAGCAGCTTACGGCAGGGGAACACTGAAGCTTTCTTT.

This chain connects TRBV5-1 to TRBJ2-2; D gene ambiguous. Trimming removed 2 bases from V and 0 bases from J, with 5 bases in between. The germline V gene encodes CDR1 SGHRS and CDR2 YFSETQ. The CDR3 contains 14 residues. CDR3 DNA sequence: TGCGCCAGCAGCTTAACAACGAACACCGGGGAGCTGTTTTTT. This encodes CASSLTTNTGELFF.

The V call is TRBV11-3, the J call TRBJ1-1; D is undetermined. Germline CDR1 is SGHNT and CDR2 is YENEEA. CDR3 length equals 13 residues. Between the trimmed V and J ends, which lost 6 bases and 3 bases, there was a span of 11 bases. The CDR3 bases are TGTGCCAGCAGGATCTCTTCGGACACTGAAGCTTTCTTT. Protein: CASRISSDTEAFF.

The V call is TRBV28, the J call TRBJ1-1, with 8 bases fitting TRBD1. Germline loops: CDR1 MDHEN, CDR2 SYDVKM. This CDR3 is built from 14 residues. V shed 6 bases and J 4 bases; nucleotides not matched to a gene: 7. CDR3 nucleotide sequence: TGTGCCAGCAGGAGGACAGGGATCGCCACTGAAGCTTTCTTT. This sequence encodes CASRRTGIATEAFF.

The V gene is TRBV2, the J gene TRBJ1-2; D might be TRBD1 (5 bases). The CDR3 length is 13 residues. V was pared by 4 bases and J by 4 bases, with 10 bases between. Germline CDR1 reads SNHLY; CDR2 reads FYNNEI. The CDR3 nucleotides read TGTGCCAGCAGTGTCGACAGTAGCTATGGCTACACCTTC. Protein product: CASSVDSSYGYTF.

V is TRBV9 and J is TRBJ2-5; 12 bases match TRBD2. Germline V gene data show CDR1 as SGDLS and CDR2 as YYNGEE. This CDR3 comprises 16 residues. The trim removed 0 bases at V and 3 bases at J, leaving 3 bases unmatched. CDR3 amino acids: CASSVGPSGGEETQYF. CDR3 bases: TGTGCCAGCAGCGTAGGGCCTAGCGGGGGGGAAGAGACCCAGTACTTC. The full variable domain, with the rest looked up from reference TRBV9 and TRBJ2-5, is DSGVTQTPKHLITATGQRVTLRCSPRSGDLSVYWYQQSLDQGLQFLIQYYNGEERAKGNILERFSAQQFPDLHSELNLSSLELGDSALYFCASSVGPSGGEETQYFGPGTRLLVL.

There are a few counts of this clone. The J gene is TRBJ2-1, the V gene TRBV7-6, with 11 bases that match TRBD2. Germline lookup yields CDR1 SGHVS and CDR2 FNYEAQ. CDR3 size: 14 residues. J lost 8 bases, V lost 5 bases, and 5 bases had no gene match. The DNA of the CDR3 is TGTGCCAGCAGCCCTGGACTAGCGGGCGATGAGCAGTTCTTC. Translation: CASSPGLAGDEQFF.

In its sample, this clone was seen a few times. The chain recombines TRBV6-1 with TRBJ2-5, with TRBD2 matching 8 bases. Unmatched junction bases numbered 4, after V lost 4 bases and J lost 0 bases. The CDR3 sequence is 15 residues long. The germline CDR1 and CDR2 sequences are MNHNS and SASEGT. The CDR3 DNA reads TGTGCCAGCAGTGTTTTAGCGGGGAACCAAGAGACCCAGTACTTC. Translated, it gives CASSVLAGNQETQYF.

The chain carries TRBV5-1 and TRBJ2-7; D is unclear. CDR3 length: 14 residues. Trimming took off 0 bases at V and 3 bases at J, with 10 bases between the two ends. Per the germline V gene, CDR1 is SGHRS and CDR2 is YFSETQ. The CDR3 loop is CASSLGGGDYEQYF. The DNA for the CDR3 is TGCGCCAGCAGCTTGGGAGGCGGAGACTACGAGCAGTACTTC.

The chain employs TRBV19 and TRBJ2-1; D remains unclear. Germline loops: CDR1 LNHDA, CDR2 SQIVND (reference sequence). Trimming shortened V by 2 bases and J by 7 bases, and 12 bases separated the two germline ends. The CDR3 is 14 amino acids. The CDR3 DNA sequence: TGTGCCAGTAGTATACTTTTCCAGTCTAATGAGCAGTTCTTC. It encodes CASSILFQSNEQFF.

This chain connects TRBV11-1 to TRBJ2-1; D is ambiguous. This CDR3 region has 14 residues. CDR1 is SGHAT, CDR2 FQDESV, per germline (reference sequence). V dropped 2 bases and J dropped 9 bases, with 14 bases sitting between them. CDR3 loop: CASSLTTHSGEQFF. CDR3 DNA sequence: TGTGCCAGCAGCTTAACGACTCATTCGGGTGAGCAGTTCTTC.

This clone was counted a few times. The chain is built from TRBV4-1 and TRBJ1-2; 8 nucleotides align to TRBD1. The CDR3 runs 15 residues. Germline V CDR1 and CDR2: MGHRA, YSYEKL. V gave up 4 bases and J gave up 6 bases; unmatched junction bases: 10. DNA for the CDR3: TGCGCCAGCAGCCCAAGATTCGCAGGGGGCGATGGCTACACCTTC. Amino acids: CASSPRFAGGDGYTF.

The chain couples TRBV6-5 to TRBJ2-1; D remains ambiguous. V shed 2 bases and J shed 9 bases, with 11 bases lying between them. Germline-derived CDR1 and CDR2 are MNHEY and SVGAGI. The CDR3 is made up of 13 amino acids. CDR3 in DNA: TGTGCCAGCAGTTACCTTCGCCCCGGTGAGCAGTTCTTC. Encoded protein: CASSYLRPGEQFF.

The chain uses TRBV7-9 and TRBJ1-6; possible D gene TRBD1, 5 bases. This CDR3 has 14 amino acids. Germline CDR1 is SEHNR and CDR2 is FQNEAQ (reference sequence). Trimming cost V 4 bases and J 11 bases, with 15 bases left between them. DNA for the CDR3: TGTGCCAGCAGCTCAGGCTTGGGGGAGGCACCCCTCCACTTT. This codes for CASSSGLGEAPLHF.

The chain combines TRBV6-5 with TRBJ2-2; 13 nucleotides align to TRBD2. The CDR3 is 15 residues long. CDR1 and CDR2 (germline): MNHEY, SVGAGI. The V segment lost 6 bases and the J segment 7 bases; nucleotides outside the gene matches: 5. CDR3 region: CASRGTSGAIGELFF. The CDR3 nucleotides are TGTGCCAGCAGGGGGACTAGCGGGGCGATCGGGGAGCTGTTTTTT.

The chain employs TRBV6-5 and TRBJ1-6; tentatively, D is TRBD1 (6 bases). The CDR3 is 15 amino acids. Per the germline V gene, CDR1 is MNHEY and CDR2 is SVGAGI. Trimming removed 5 bases from V and 6 bases from J, with 14 bases in between. The CDR3 reads CASSPGVTFNSPLHF. CDR3 DNA: TGTGCCAGCAGTCCAGGGGTTACATTTAATTCACCCCTCCACTTT.

V usage is TRBV6-4 and J usage is TRBJ2-1, with 12 nucleotides matching TRBD2. V trimming: 6 bases; J trimming: 0 bases; junction bases outside the gene matches: 9. Germline assignment: CDR1 MRHNA and CDR2 SNTAGT. The CDR3 is 18 residues long. CDR3 region: CASSLTSGGSSSYNEQFF. The CDR3 DNA reads as TGTGCCAGCAGCCTAACTAGCGGGGGGTCCTCCTCCTACAATGAGCAGTTCTTC.

The rearrangement joins TRBV11-3 to TRBJ1-1, with D possibly TRBD1 on 6 matching bases. V was cut by 2 bases and J by 10 bases, with 17 bases left in between. Germline lookup yields CDR1 SGHNT and CDR2 YENEEA. The CDR3 loop spans 14 amino acids. CDR3 DNA: TGTGCCAGCAGCTTAACGGGTACAGGGATCGGAGCTTTCTTT. It codes for CASSLTGTGIGAFF.

CDR3 amino acids: CASRLQGAGANVLTF. Here the CDR3 DNA reads TGTGCCAGCAGACTACAGGGGGCTGGGGCCAACGTCCTGACTTTC. The chain has TRBV7-2 and TRBJ2-6, with TRBD1 matching 8 bases. V shed 6 bases and J 2 bases; nucleotides not matched to a gene: 3. The CDR3 extends over 15 amino acids. Germline loops: CDR1 SGHTA, CDR2 FQGNSA.